The clone carrying this TCR beta chain turned up a few times. Its antigen is unknown. Every isolated RNA sample was fully reverse transcribed, so sequencing captured expressed TCRB transcripts. Profiling relied on immunoSEQ multiplex PCR, and the TCRdb table lists in-frame clones only, not all of them. The sample consists of hundreds of thousands of clones, 68% of them appearing once. The data stem from a study of beta chain features in type 1 diabetes. Overall study context: The study examined about 110,000,000 sorted cells across all samples. General study points: TCRB repertoires of naive, central memory and Treg cells appeared more similar among patients than among healthy donors. At VDJ recombination sites, type 1 diabetes patients had fewer insertions and more deleted nucleotides.

There was one heparinised blood draw per donor, averaging about 116 mL. Germline loops: CDR1 SQVTM, CDR2 ANQGSEA. The CDR3 covers 15 residues. V lost 4 bases to trimming and J lost 5 bases; unmatched junction nucleotides: 11. The sequenced material came from naive CD4+ T cells from blood. The receptor's source is a man aged 25-40 years in good health. The V gene is TRBV29-1, the J gene TRBJ2-1; 7 bases fit TRBD1. In DNA form, the CDR3 reads TGCAGCGTTGGGATACAGGGGCGAGGCCACAATGAGCAGTTCTTC. Protein: CSVGIQGRGHNEQFF.